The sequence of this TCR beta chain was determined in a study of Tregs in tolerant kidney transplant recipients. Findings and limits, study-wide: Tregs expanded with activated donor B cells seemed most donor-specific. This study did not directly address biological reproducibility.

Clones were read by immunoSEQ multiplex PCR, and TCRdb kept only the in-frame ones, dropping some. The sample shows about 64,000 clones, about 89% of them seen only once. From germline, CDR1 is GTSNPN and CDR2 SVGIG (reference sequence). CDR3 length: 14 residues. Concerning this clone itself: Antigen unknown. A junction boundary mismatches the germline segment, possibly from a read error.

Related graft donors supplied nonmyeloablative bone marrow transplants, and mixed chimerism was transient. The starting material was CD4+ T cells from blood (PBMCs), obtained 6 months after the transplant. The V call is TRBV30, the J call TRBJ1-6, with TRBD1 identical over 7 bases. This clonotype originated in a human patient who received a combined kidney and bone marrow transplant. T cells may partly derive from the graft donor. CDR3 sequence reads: CAWSEGTDYSPLPF. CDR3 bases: TGTGCCTGGAGTGAAGGGACAGACTATTCCCCCCTCCCCTTT.